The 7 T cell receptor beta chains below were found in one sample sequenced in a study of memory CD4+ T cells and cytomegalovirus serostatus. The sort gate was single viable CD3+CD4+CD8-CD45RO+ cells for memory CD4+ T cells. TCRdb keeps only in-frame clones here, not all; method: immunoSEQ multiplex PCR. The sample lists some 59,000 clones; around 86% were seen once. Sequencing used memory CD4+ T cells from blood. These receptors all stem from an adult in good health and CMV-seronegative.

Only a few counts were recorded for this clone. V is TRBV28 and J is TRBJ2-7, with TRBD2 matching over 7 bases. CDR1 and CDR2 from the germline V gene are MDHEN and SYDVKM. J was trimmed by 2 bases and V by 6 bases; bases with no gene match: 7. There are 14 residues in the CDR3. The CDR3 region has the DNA TGTGCCAGCAGGCCACGGCTAGCGGCCTACGAGCAGTACTTC. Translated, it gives CASRPRLAAYEQYF.

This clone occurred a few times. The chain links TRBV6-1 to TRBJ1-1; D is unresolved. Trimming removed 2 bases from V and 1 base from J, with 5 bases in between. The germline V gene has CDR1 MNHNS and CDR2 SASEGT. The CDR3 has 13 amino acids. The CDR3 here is CASSEWGNTEAFF. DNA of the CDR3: TGTGCCAGCAGTGAATGGGGGAACACTGAAGCTTTCTTT.

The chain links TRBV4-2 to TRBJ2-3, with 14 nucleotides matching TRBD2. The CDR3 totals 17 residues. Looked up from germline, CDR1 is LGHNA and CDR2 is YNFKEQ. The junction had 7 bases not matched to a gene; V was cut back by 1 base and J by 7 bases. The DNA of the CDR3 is TGTGCCAGCAGCCAAGCTATGGGGACTAGCGGGGGAAATACGCAGTATTTT. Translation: CASSQAMGTSGGNTQYF.

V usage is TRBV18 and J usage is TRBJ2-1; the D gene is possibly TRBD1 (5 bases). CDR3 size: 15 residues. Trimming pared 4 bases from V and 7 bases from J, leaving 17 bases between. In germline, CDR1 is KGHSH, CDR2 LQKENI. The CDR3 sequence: CASSQLGAQGNEQFF. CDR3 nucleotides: TGTGCCAGCTCACAGTTAGGGGCCCAAGGGAATGAGCAGTTCTTC. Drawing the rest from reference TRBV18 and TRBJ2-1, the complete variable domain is NAGVMQNPRHLVRRRGQEARLRCSPMKGHSHVYWYRQLPEEGLKFMVYLQKENIIDESGMPKERFSAEFPKEGPSILRIQQVVRGDSAAYFCASSQLGAQGNEQFFGPGTRLTVL.

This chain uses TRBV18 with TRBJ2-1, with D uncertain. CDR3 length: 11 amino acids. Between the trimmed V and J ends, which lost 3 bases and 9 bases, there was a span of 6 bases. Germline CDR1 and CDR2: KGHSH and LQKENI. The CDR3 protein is CASSPAAEQFF. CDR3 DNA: TGTGCCAGCTCACCTGCGGCTGAGCAGTTCTTC.

Here the CDR3 reads CASAGGNYGYTF. The CDR3 nucleotides read TGTGCCAGCGCGGGGGGTAACTATGGCTACACCTTC. The chain uses TRBV5-6 and TRBJ1-2; D is possibly TRBD1 (5 bases). Germline V gene data show CDR1 as SGHDT and CDR2 as YYEEEE. CDR3 length: 12 residues. V dropped 7 bases and J dropped 1 base, with 8 bases sitting between them.

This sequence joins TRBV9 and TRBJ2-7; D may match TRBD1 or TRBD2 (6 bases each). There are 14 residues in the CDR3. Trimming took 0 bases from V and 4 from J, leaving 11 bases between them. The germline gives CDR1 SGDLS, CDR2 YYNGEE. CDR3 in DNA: TGTGCCAGCAGCGTAGCCGGGGGCTTTTACGAGCAGTACTTC. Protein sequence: CASSVAGGFYEQYF.